A selection of T cell receptor beta chains follows, all from one sample in a study of OX40 agonist ivuxolimab in advanced cancers. Sequencing used immunoSEQ multiplex PCR; TCRdb keeps in-frame clones, though not all of them. The sample has tens of thousands of clones, 88% seen once. This sample comprised CD4+ or CD8+ T cells sorted from blood, obtained in a trial of the OX40 agonist ivuxolimab. The receptors were sampled from an adult with an advanced solid tumor such as melanoma, head and neck, liver or kidney cancer. CDR3s include the opening cysteine and the closing phenylalanine or tryptophan. Fields, in order: D gene, J gene, V gene, clone size, CDR3 DNA, CDR3 protein. The D gene is left open where the match is weak. Not every row has a clone size; where given, it reads once, few, many or a size class.

d_call: TRBD2
j_call: TRBJ2-7
v_call: TRBV10-3
clone_size: .
cdr3_nt: TGTGCCATCACCTCGGGGGGCTACGAGCAGTACTTC
cdr3_aa: CAITSGGYEQYF

d_call: TRBD2
j_call: TRBJ2-3
v_call: TRBV28
clone_size: .
cdr3_nt: TGTGCCAGCAGTATCCCTAGCGGGCTCACAGATACGCAGTATTTT
cdr3_aa: CASSIPSGLTDTQYF

d_call: TRBD1
j_call: TRBJ1-6
v_call: TRBV18
clone_size: once
cdr3_nt: TGTGCCAGCTCACCACCGGGACAGGGTAGTTCACCCCTCCACTTT
cdr3_aa: CASSPPGQGSSPLHF

d_call: .
j_call: TRBJ1-6
v_call: TRBV6-4
clone_size: .
cdr3_nt: TGTGCCAGCAGTCTTTGGACGGACCCGAGCTCCTATAATTCACCCCTCCACTTT
cdr3_aa: CASSLWTDPSSYNSPLHF

d_call: .
j_call: TRBJ2-2
v_call: TRBV7-9
clone_size: .
cdr3_nt: TGTGCCAGCAGCTTAGGGGGAACTAGCACCTCGAACACCGGGGAGCTGTTTTTT
cdr3_aa: CASSLGGTSTSNTGELFF

d_call: .
j_call: TRBJ2-1
v_call: TRBV5-1
clone_size: once
cdr3_nt: TGCGCCAGCAGCTTGGCGGGCGCGGGGTACAATGAGCAGTTCTTC
cdr3_aa: CASSLAGAGYNEQFF

d_call: .
j_call: TRBJ1-2
v_call: TRBV27
clone_size: .
cdr3_nt: TGTGCCAGCAGGCTCGGGAGGGGTGGCTACACCTTC
cdr3_aa: CASRLGRGGYTF

d_call: TRBD1
j_call: TRBJ1-1
v_call: TRBV29-1
clone_size: .
cdr3_nt: TGCAGCCCTGACAGGGGGAACACTGAAGCTTTCTTT
cdr3_aa: CSPDRGNTEAFF

d_call: .
j_call: TRBJ1-1
v_call: TRBV5-1
clone_size: .
cdr3_nt: TGCGCCAGCAGCTTGGATCCGGGTAGAGCTGAAGCTTTCTTT
cdr3_aa: CASSLDPGRAEAFF

d_call: .
j_call: TRBJ2-1
v_call: TRBV29-1
clone_size: once
cdr3_nt: TGCAGCGTTGAAGGCGTGGGCAGCCACTACAATGAGCAGTTCTTC
cdr3_aa: CSVEGVGSHYNEQFF

d_call: .
j_call: TRBJ2-7
v_call: TRBV9
clone_size: .
cdr3_nt: TGTGCCAGCAGCGTAGGCCCAGGGGCATTCTACGAGCAGTACTTC
cdr3_aa: CASSVGPGAFYEQYF

d_call: .
j_call: TRBJ2-2
v_call: TRBV6-5
clone_size: .
cdr3_nt: TGTGCCAGCAGTTACTCGAATCACCCTGGCGGGGAGCTGTTTTTT
cdr3_aa: CASSYSNHPGGELFF

d_call: .
j_call: TRBJ2-2
v_call: TRBV19
clone_size: .
cdr3_nt: TGTGCCAGTGGACATCGAGAGGTTAACACCGGGGAGCTGTTTTTT
cdr3_aa: CASGHREVNTGELFF

d_call: .
j_call: TRBJ2-7
v_call: TRBV7-6
clone_size: .
cdr3_nt: TGTGCCAGCAGCGCCGCCCGGGGGGGACAGAGCTACGAGCAGTACTTC
cdr3_aa: CASSAARGGQSYEQYF

d_call: .
j_call: TRBJ1-2
v_call: TRBV6-6
clone_size: .
cdr3_nt: TGTGCCAGCAGTCACGACAGGCAGGGAGGCTACACCTTC
cdr3_aa: CASSHDRQGGYTF

d_call: TRBD2
j_call: TRBJ2-7
v_call: TRBV4-2
clone_size: once
cdr3_nt: TGTGCCAGCAGCCAAGGGGGTAGCGGGACCAACGAGCAGTACTTC
cdr3_aa: CASSQGGSGTNEQYF

d_call: .
j_call: TRBJ2-3
v_call: TRBV28
clone_size: .
cdr3_nt: TGTGCCAGCAGTGGCCGGGCCTCATCCACAGATACGCAGTATTTT
cdr3_aa: CASSGRASSTDTQYF

d_call: TRBD2
j_call: TRBJ2-7
v_call: TRBV28
clone_size: .
cdr3_nt: TGTGCCAGCAGTTTACTAGCGGGAGGAAGCTACGAGCAGTACTTC
cdr3_aa: CASSLLAGGSYEQYF

d_call: TRBD1
j_call: TRBJ1-1
v_call: TRBV2
clone_size: .
cdr3_nt: TGTGCCAGCAGCGCCAACATCGGACAGGGATATAGGGGTAACACTGAAGCTTTCTTT
cdr3_aa: CASSANIGQGYRGNTEAFF

d_call: .
j_call: TRBJ1-2
v_call: TRBV29-1
clone_size: .
cdr3_nt: TGCAGCGTTGAAGGGGACCTCCTTCCTAACTATGGCTACACCTTC
cdr3_aa: CSVEGDLLPNYGYTF

d_call: .
j_call: TRBJ2-5
v_call: TRBV19
clone_size: .
cdr3_nt: TGTGCCAGTAGTAGCTTAGGACCCTCCCAAGAGACCCAGTACTTC
cdr3_aa: CASSSLGPSQETQYF

d_call: TRBD1
j_call: TRBJ1-3
v_call: TRBV7-9
clone_size: few
cdr3_nt: TGTGCCAGCAGCCCGGGGGACAGCTCTGGAAACACCATATATTTT
cdr3_aa: CASSPGDSSGNTIYF

d_call: .
j_call: TRBJ1-5
v_call: TRBV19
clone_size: .
cdr3_nt: TGTGCCAGTAAAGCAGAGTCTGCGGGCAATCAGCCCCAGCATTTT
cdr3_aa: CASKAESAGNQPQHF

d_call: .
j_call: TRBJ2-5
v_call: TRBV19
clone_size: .
cdr3_nt: TGTGCCAGTAGACCGACACCGGGACACAATCAAGAGACCCAGTACTTC
cdr3_aa: CASRPTPGHNQETQYF

d_call: .
j_call: TRBJ2-5
v_call: TRBV27
clone_size: .
cdr3_nt: TGTGCCAGCAGTTTAGGGGAGACCCAGTACTTC
cdr3_aa: CASSLGETQYF

d_call: .
j_call: TRBJ1-2
v_call: TRBV4-1
clone_size: .
cdr3_nt: TGCGCCAGCAGCCAAGATAACAGAGCTTACTATGGCTACACCTTC
cdr3_aa: CASSQDNRAYYGYTF

d_call: TRBD1
j_call: TRBJ2-3
v_call: TRBV7-3
clone_size: .
cdr3_nt: TGTGCCAGCAGCTTGGACAGGGAAGATACGCAGTATTTT
cdr3_aa: CASSLDREDTQYF

d_call: TRBD1
j_call: TRBJ1-2
v_call: TRBV7-9
clone_size: .
cdr3_nt: TGTGCCAGCAGCTTAGGGGGACAGCCGTCCGTCACCTTC
cdr3_aa: CASSLGGQPSVTF

d_call: .
j_call: TRBJ2-2
v_call: TRBV27
clone_size: .
cdr3_nt: TGTGCCAGCAGACCTAGACAGGAGATCGCCGGGGAGCTGTTTTTT
cdr3_aa: CASRPRQEIAGELFF

d_call: TRBD1
j_call: TRBJ2-3
v_call: TRBV6-6
clone_size: .
cdr3_nt: TGTGCCAGCAGTCGGGTACAGGGGGCTGATACGCAGTATTTT
cdr3_aa: CASSRVQGADTQYF

d_call: TRBD1
j_call: TRBJ2-1
v_call: TRBV5-1
clone_size: .
cdr3_nt: TGCGCCAGCAGATTCTACCCCAACAGGGGCAATGAGCAGTTCTTC
cdr3_aa: CASRFYPNRGNEQFF

d_call: .
j_call: TRBJ2-4
v_call: TRBV2
clone_size: few
cdr3_nt: TGTGCCAGCAGTGACGTGGGGATTGTCATTCAGTACTTC
cdr3_aa: CASSDVGIVIQYF

d_call: TRBD1
j_call: TRBJ2-2
v_call: TRBV9
clone_size: .
cdr3_nt: TGTGCCAGCAGCCCTCGACAGGGGTGGGCCGGGGAGCTGTTTTTT
cdr3_aa: CASSPRQGWAGELFF

d_call: .
j_call: TRBJ1-2
v_call: TRBV27
clone_size: .
cdr3_nt: TGTGCCAGCAGTCAAGATTTTAACTATGGCTACACCTTC
cdr3_aa: CASSQDFNYGYTF

d_call: .
j_call: TRBJ2-3
v_call: TRBV11-3
clone_size: .
cdr3_nt: TGTGCCAGCAGCCCGACTAGTCCCCCTAGCACAGATACGCAGTATTTT
cdr3_aa: CASSPTSPPSTDTQYF

d_call: .
j_call: TRBJ1-2
v_call: TRBV6-5
clone_size: .
cdr3_nt: TGTGCCAGCAGAATGGCTCGTTATGGCTACACCTTC
cdr3_aa: CASRMARYGYTF

d_call: .
j_call: TRBJ1-1
v_call: TRBV4-3
clone_size: .
cdr3_nt: TGCGCCAGCAGCCAAGATACAGGGATCGGAATGAACACTGAAGCTTTCTTT
cdr3_aa: CASSQDTGIGMNTEAFF

d_call: TRBD2
j_call: TRBJ2-1
v_call: TRBV5-4
clone_size: .
cdr3_nt: TGTGCCAGCAGCCCCTGGACTAGCGGGGGCGACGTAGGTAATGAGCAGTTCTTC
cdr3_aa: CASSPWTSGGDVGNEQFF

d_call: .
j_call: TRBJ2-7
v_call: TRBV18
clone_size: .
cdr3_nt: TGTGCCAGCTACGGGGGCGGAACTTACGAGCAGTACTTC
cdr3_aa: CASYGGGTYEQYF

d_call: TRBD2
j_call: TRBJ2-5
v_call: TRBV28
clone_size: .
cdr3_nt: TGTGCCAGCAGGCGCGCGGGAGGACCCGGAGGGGAGACCCAGTACTTC
cdr3_aa: CASRRAGGPGGETQYF

d_call: .
j_call: TRBJ2-1
v_call: TRBV28
clone_size: .
cdr3_nt: TGTGCCAGCAGTCTGGTGCGTGTGGGAGATGAGCAGTTCTTC
cdr3_aa: CASSLVRVGDEQFF

d_call: TRBD1
j_call: TRBJ2-6
v_call: TRBV6-1
clone_size: .
cdr3_nt: TGTGCCAGCAGGGACAGGGCTGGGGCCAACGTCCTGACTTTC
cdr3_aa: CASRDRAGANVLTF